This TCR beta chain was found in a study of cytomegalovirus exposure and HLA in healthy donors. Study as a whole: As an earlier analysis found, roughly 180 million T cells yielded approximately 110 million unique TCR beta sequences.

Researchers ran the PCR with 60 Vbeta and 13 Jbeta primers. The protocol was immunoSEQ multiplex PCR, while the TCRdb copy is restricted to in-frame clones and leaves out a portion. The table shows around 96,000 clones, with 50% to 80% occurring only once. Each donor was healthy, and each was a bone marrow donor. The CDR3 contains 13 residues. Specimen: PBMCs. The V call is TRBV21-1, the J call TRBJ2-3; the tabulated D call, TRBD1, remains unverified against the DNA. TRBV21-1 has pseudogene status. The TCR originated in a man between 60 and 75 years old in good health and CMV-seronegative. CDR3 amino acids: CASKGGDPDTQYF. For the CDR3, the DNA is TGTGCCAGCAAAGGGGGCGATCCAGATACGCAGTATTTT.